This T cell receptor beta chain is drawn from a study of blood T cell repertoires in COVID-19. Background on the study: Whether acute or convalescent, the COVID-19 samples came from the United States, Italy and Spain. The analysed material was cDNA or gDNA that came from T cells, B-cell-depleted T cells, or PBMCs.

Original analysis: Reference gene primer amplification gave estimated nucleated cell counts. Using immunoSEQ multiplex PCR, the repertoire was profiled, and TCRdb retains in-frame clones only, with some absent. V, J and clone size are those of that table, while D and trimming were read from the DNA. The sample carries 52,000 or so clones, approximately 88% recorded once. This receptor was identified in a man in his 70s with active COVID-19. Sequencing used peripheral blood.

This CDR3 is CASSSTSGRGEQFF. Written as DNA, the CDR3 is TGTGCCAGCAGTTCGACTAGCGGGAGAGGTGAGCAGTTCTTC. The chain recombines TRBV6-6 with TRBJ2-1, with TRBD2 matching 12 bases. V trimming: 4 bases; J trimming: 9 bases; junction bases outside the gene matches: 4. This CDR3 contains 14 residues. CDR1 and CDR2 from the germline V gene are MNHNY and SVGAGI (reference sequence).